A few counts support the clone carrying this TCR beta chain. The antigen is undetermined. TCRdb's table, derived via immunoSEQ multiplex PCR, lists solely in-frame clones and lacks some. The data hold tens of thousands of clones, with roughly 87% observed a single time. These data originate in a study of OX40 agonist ivuxolimab in advanced cancers. Study-level background: Patients received intravenous ivuxolimab every 2 weeks at 0.01 to 10 mg/kg.

Regarding the study as a whole: Partial responders at 0.1-3.0 mg/kg had among the lowest clonal expansion. Both CD4+ and CD8+ T cell populations in blood had undergone clonal expansion by week 6 at 0.1 to 3.0 mg/kg.

The TCR sequence derives from an adult with an advanced solid tumor such as melanoma, head and neck, liver or kidney cancer. Sequenced material: CD4+ or CD8+ T cells sorted from blood, taken in a trial of the OX40 agonist ivuxolimab.

The CDR3 coding sequence is TGTGCCAGCAGTGGGGGACTAGCGGGGGGCTCCTACAATGAGCAGTTCTTC. This codes for CASSGGLAGGSYNEQFF. The chain joins TRBV6-1 to TRBJ2-1; the match to TRBD2 covers 15 bases. This CDR3 region has 17 residues. CDR1 and CDR2 (germline): MNHNS, SASEGT. V dropped 4 bases and J dropped 0; count of bases not matched to a gene: 1.